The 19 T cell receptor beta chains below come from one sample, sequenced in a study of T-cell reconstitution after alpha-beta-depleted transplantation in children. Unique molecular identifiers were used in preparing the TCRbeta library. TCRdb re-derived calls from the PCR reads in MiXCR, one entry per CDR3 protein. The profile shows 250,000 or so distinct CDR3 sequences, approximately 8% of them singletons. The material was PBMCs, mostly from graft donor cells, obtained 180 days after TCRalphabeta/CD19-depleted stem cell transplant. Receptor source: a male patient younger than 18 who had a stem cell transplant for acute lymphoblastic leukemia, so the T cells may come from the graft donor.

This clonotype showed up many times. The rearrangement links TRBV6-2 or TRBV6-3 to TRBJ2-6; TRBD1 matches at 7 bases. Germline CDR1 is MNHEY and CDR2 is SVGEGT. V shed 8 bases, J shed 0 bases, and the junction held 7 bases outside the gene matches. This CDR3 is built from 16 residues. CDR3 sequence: CASGRQGGSGANVLTF. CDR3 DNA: TGTGCCAGCGGGCGACAGGGTGGCTCTGGGGCCAACGTCCTGACTTTC.

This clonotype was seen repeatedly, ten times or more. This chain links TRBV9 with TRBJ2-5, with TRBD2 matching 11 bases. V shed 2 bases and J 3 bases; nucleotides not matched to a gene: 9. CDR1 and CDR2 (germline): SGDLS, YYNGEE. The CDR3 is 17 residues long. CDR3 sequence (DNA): TGTGCCAGCAGCGTCCGAGCCGGGACTAGCGGAAAAGAGACCCAGTACTTC. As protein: CASSVRAGTSGKETQYF.

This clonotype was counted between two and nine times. In nucleotides, the CDR3 is TGTGCCAGTAGTGCCGGGACACCTTATAGCAATCAGCCCCAGCATTTT. As protein: CASSAGTPYSNQPQHF. The chain recombines TRBV19 with TRBJ1-5; TRBD1 might be the D (6 bases). V lost 5 bases to trimming and J lost 0 bases, with 14 bases between them. Germline V gene sequence: CDR1 LNHDA, CDR2 SQIVND (reference sequence). The CDR3 consists of 16 residues.

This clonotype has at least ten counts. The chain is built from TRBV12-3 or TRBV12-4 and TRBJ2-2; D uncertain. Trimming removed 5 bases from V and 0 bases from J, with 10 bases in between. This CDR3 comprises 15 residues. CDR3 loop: CASSQVGANTGELFF. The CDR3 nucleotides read TGTGCCAGCAGTCAAGTTGGCGCGAACACCGGGGAGCTGTTTTTT.

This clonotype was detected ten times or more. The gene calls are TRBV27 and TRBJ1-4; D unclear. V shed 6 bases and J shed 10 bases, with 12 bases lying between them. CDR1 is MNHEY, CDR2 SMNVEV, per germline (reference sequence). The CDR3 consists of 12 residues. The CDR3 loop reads CASSREGGKLFF. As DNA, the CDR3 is TGTGCCAGCAGCAGAGAGGGAGGAAAACTGTTTTTT.

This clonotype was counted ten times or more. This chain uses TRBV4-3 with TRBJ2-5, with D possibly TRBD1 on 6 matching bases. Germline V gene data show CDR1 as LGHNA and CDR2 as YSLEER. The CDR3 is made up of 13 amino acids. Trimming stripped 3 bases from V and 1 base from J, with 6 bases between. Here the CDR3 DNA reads TGCGCCAGCAGCCAGGACAGCCAAGAGACCCAGTACTTC. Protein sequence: CASSQDSQETQYF.

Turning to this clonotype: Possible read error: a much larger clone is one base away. In nucleotides, the CDR3 is TGCGCCAGCAGCTTGGATTTGCTAGCGGGAGGGAACAGGGAAGATACGCAGAATTTT. Translated, it gives CASSLDLLAGGNREDTQNF. The chain recombines TRBV5-1 with TRBJ2-3; 12 bases align to TRBD2. Germline V lookup: CDR1 SGHRS, CDR2 YFSETQ. The length of the CDR3 is 19 residues.

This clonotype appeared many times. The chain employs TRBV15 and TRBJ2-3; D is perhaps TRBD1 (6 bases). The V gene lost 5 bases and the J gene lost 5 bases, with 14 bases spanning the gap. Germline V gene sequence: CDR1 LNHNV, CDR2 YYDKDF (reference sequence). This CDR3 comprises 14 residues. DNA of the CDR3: TGTGCCACCAGCTCCCTCCGAGGGGGAGATACGCAGTATTTT. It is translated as CATSSLRGGDTQYF.

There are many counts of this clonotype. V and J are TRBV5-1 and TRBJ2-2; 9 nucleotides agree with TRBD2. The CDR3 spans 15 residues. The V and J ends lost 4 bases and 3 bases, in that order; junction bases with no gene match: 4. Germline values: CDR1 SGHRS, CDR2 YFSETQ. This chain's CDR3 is CASSVGTSYTGELFF. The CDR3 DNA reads TGCGCCAGCAGCGTAGGGACTAGCTACACCGGGGAGCTGTTTTTT. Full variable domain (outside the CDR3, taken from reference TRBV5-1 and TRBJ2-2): KAGVTQTPRYLIKTRGQQVTLSCSPISGHRSVSWYQQTPGQGLQFLFEYFSETQRNKGNFPGRFSGRQFSNSRSEMNVSTLELGDSALYLCASSVGTSYTGELFFGEGSRLTVL.

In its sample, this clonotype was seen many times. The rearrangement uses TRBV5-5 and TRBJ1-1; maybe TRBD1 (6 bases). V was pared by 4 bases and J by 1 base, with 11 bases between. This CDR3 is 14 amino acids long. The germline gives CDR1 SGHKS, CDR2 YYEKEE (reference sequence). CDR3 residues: CASSPLRGNTEAFF. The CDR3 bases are TGTGCCAGCAGCCCCCTCAGGGGGAACACTGAAGCTTTCTTT.

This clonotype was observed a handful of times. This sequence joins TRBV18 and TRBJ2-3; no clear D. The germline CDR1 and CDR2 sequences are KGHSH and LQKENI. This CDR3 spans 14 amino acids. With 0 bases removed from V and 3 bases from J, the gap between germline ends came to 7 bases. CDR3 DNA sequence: TGTGCCAGCTCACCACCGGGCAGGACAGATACGCAGTATTTT. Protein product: CASSPPGRTDTQYF. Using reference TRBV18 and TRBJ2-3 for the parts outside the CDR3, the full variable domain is NAGVMQNPRHLVRRRGQEARLRCSPMKGHSHVYWYRQLPEEGLKFMVYLQKENIIDESGMPKERFSAEFPKEGPSILRIQQVVRGDSAAYFCASSPPGRTDTQYFGPGTRLTVL.

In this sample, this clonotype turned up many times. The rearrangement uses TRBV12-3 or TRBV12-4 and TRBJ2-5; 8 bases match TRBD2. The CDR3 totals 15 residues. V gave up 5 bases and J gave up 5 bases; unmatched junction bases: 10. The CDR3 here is CASSIGLAERETQYF. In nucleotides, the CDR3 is TGTGCCAGCAGTATTGGACTAGCAGAAAGGGAGACCCAGTACTTC.

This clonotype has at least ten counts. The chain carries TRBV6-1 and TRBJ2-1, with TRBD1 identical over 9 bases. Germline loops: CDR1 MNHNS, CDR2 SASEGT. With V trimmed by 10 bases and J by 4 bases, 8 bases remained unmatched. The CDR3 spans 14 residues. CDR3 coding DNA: TGTGCCACTTCTCGGGACAGGGTTTACAATGAGCAGTTCTTC. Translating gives CATSRDRVYNEQFF.

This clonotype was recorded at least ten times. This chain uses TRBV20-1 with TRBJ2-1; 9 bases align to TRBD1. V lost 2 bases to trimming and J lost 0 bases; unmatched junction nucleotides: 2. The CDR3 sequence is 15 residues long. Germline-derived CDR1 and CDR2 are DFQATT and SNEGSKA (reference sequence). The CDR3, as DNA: TGCAGTGCTAGACCGGGACAGGGCTCCTACAATGAGCAGTTCTTC. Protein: CSARPGQGSYNEQFF.

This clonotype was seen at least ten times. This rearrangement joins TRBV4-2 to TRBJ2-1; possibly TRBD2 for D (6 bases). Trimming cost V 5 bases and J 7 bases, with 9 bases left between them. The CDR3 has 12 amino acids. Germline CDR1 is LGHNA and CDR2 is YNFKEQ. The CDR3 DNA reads TGTGCCAGCAGCTACCTAGCGAATGAGCAGTTCTTC. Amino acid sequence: CASSYLANEQFF.

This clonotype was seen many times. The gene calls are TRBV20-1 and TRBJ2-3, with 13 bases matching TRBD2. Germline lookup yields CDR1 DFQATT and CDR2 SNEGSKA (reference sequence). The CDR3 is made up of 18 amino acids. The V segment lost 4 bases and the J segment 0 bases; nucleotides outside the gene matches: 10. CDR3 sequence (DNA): TGCAGTGCTAAGGAGGGGACTAGCGGGGTCTCTAGCACAGATACGCAGTATTTT. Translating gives CSAKEGTSGVSSTDTQYF.

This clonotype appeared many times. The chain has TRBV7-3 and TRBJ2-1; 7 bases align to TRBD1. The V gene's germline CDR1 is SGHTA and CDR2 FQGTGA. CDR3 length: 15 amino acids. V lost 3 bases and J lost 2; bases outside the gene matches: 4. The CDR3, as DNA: TGTGCCAGCAGCTTTGACAGGGAACCCTACAATGAGCAGTTCTTC. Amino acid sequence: CASSFDREPYNEQFF.

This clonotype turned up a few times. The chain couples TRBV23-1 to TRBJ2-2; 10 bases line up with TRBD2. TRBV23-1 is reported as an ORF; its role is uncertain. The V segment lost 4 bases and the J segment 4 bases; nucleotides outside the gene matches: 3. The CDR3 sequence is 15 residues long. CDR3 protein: CASSRSGGSTGELFF. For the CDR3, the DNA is TGCGCCAGCAGTCGTAGCGGGGGGAGCACCGGGGAGCTGTTTTTT.

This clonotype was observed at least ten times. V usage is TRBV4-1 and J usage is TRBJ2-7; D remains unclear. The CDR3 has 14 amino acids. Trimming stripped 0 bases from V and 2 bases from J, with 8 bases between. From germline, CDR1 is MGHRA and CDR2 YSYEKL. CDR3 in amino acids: CASSQEPQTYEQYF. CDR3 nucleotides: TGCGCCAGCAGCCAAGAACCACAGACCTACGAGCAGTACTTC.